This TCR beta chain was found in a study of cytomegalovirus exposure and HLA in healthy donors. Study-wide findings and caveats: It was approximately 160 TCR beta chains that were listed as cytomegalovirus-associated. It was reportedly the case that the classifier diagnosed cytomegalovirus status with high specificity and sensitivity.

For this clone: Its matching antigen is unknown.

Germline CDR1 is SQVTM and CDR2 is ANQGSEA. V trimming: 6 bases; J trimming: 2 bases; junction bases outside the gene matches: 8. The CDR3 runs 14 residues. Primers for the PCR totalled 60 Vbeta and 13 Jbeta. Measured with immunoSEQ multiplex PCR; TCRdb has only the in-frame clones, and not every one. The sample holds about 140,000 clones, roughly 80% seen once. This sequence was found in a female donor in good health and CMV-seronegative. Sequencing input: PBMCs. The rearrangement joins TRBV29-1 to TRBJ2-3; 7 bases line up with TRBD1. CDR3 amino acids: CSVEDRSSTDTQYF. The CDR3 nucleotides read TGCAGCGTCGAGGACAGGTCCTCCACAGATACGCAGTATTTT.